This T cell receptor (beta chain) was profiled in a study of blood T cell repertoires in COVID-19. Overall study: Nucleic acid was either cDNA or gDNA, and it came from T cells, B-cell-depleted T cells, or PBMCs.

Germline CDR1 reads SGHRS; CDR2 reads YFSETQ. V shed 4 bases and J shed 5 bases, with 12 bases lying between them. The CDR3 is 13 amino acids. Original handling: Reference gene primer amplification yielded estimated nucleated cell counts. Only in-frame clones appear in the TCRdb table, and some are missing; sequencing was by immunoSEQ multiplex PCR. V, J and clone size are taken as reported in that table, and D and trimming were inferred from the DNA itself. The sample holds approximately 65,000 clones, roughly 92% seen once. The sample was peripheral blood. This clonotype was sampled from a man in his 70s with active COVID-19. The chain recombines TRBV5-1 with TRBJ2-5; a possible D gene is TRBD1 (6 bases). DNA of the CDR3: TGCGCCAGCAGCACTGAGGGGGTCGAGACCCAGTACTTC. As protein: CASSTEGVETQYF.